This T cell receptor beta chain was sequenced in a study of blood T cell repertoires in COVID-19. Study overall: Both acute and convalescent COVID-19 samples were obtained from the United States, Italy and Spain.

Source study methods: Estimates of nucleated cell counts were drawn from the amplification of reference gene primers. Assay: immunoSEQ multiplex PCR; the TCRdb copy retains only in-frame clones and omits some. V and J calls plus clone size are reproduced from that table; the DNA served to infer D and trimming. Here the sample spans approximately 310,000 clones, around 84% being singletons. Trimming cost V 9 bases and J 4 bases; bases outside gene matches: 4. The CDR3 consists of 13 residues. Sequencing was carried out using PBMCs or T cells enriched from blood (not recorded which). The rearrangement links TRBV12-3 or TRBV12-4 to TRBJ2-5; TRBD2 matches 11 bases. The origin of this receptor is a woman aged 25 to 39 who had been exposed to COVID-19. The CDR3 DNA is TGTGCCAGTAGCGGGGGGGCAAGAGAGACCCAGTACTTC. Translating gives CASSGGARETQYF.